The 3 T cell receptor beta chains below come from one sample, sequenced in a study of siplizumab effects on memory and regulatory T cells. Produced via immunoSEQ multiplex PCR; TCRdb's table is partial and in-frame only. Of 85,000 to 130,000 clones in the sample, roughly 93% were seen once. The specimen sequenced was Tregs sorted from blood. The receptors were sampled from a human donor in good health.

The V and J genes are TRBV20-1 and TRBJ2-5, with TRBD2 as a possible D gene (6 bases). The CDR3 loop spans 11 amino acids. Trimming removed 6 bases at V and 4 bases at J, with 9 bases between. Germline V gene sequence: CDR1 DFQATT, CDR2 SNEGSKA (reference sequence). The CDR3 sequence is CSARRAETQYF. DNA for the CDR3: TGCAGTGCCAGGAGGGCAGAGACCCAGTACTTC.

The rearrangement uses TRBV4-1 and TRBJ1-1; D possibly corresponds to TRBD1 (5 bases). This CDR3 contains 16 residues. Germline-derived CDR1 and CDR2 are MGHRA and YSYEKL. Trimming removed 0 bases at V and 1 base at J, with 12 bases between. For the CDR3, the DNA is TGCGCCAGCAGCCAAGATCGAAACAGGCCGAACACTGAAGCTTTCTTT. Translation: CASSQDRNRPNTEAFF.

By proportion, this clone is medium-sized (0.01 to 0.1%). The chain couples TRBV9 to TRBJ2-3; 8 bases map to TRBD2. The germline gives CDR1 SGDLS, CDR2 YYNGEE. The junction had 5 bases not matched to a gene; V was cut back by 0 bases and J by 5 bases. The CDR3 spans 15 residues. The CDR3 DNA follows: TGTGCCAGCAGCGTAGCGGGAGGGCCCGTAGATACGCAGTATTTT. Translated: CASSVAGGPVDTQYF.